Listed below are T cell receptor beta chains from one sample, sequenced in a study of OX40 agonist ivuxolimab in advanced cancers. The protocol was immunoSEQ multiplex PCR, while the TCRdb copy is restricted to in-frame clones and leaves out a portion. In the table there are tens of thousands of clones, roughly 89% of which are singletons. The specimen comprised CD4+ or CD8+ T cells sorted from blood, sampled in a trial of the OX40 agonist ivuxolimab. These receptors were taken from an adult with an advanced solid tumor such as melanoma, head and neck, liver or kidney cancer. Both conserved end residues are part of each CDR3. Each record gives: D gene, clone size, CDR3 length, V gene, J gene, CDR3 protein, CDR3 DNA. D genes are given only for firm matches. Clone sizes are given selectively: once, few, many, or a class where the clone is expanded.

TRBD1	.	15	TRBV9	TRBJ1-2	CASSPTGQADYGYTF	TGTGCCAGCAGCCCCACGGGACAGGCGGACTATGGCTACACCTTC
.	.	12	TRBV11-2	TRBJ2-7	CASSLIGPEQYF	TGTGCCAGCAGCTTAATAGGTCCCGAGCAGTACTTC
TRBD2	.	15	TRBV11-1	TRBJ2-2	CASSLTSGGTGELFF	TGTGCCAGCAGCTTGACTAGCGGGGGTACCGGGGAGCTGTTTTTT
.	.	14	TRBV19	TRBJ2-7	CASIPRDSPYEQYF	TGTGCCAGTATCCCCAGGGATAGCCCCTACGAGCAGTACTTC
TRBD2	.	15	TRBV7-9	TRBJ2-5	CASSAVLAAQETQYF	TGTGCCAGCAGCGCCGTACTAGCGGCCCAAGAGACCCAGTACTTC
TRBD1	.	16	TRBV14	TRBJ2-5	CASSQPGTGEGETQYF	TGTGCCAGCAGCCAACCCGGGACAGGGGAAGGAGAGACCCAGTACTTC
.	.	14	TRBV5-1	TRBJ2-7	CASSLDPTRYEQYF	TGCGCCAGCAGCTTGGATCCGACCAGGTACGAGCAGTACTTC
TRBD1	.	16	TRBV5-6	TRBJ2-1	CASSFTGANLYNEQFF	TGTGCCAGCAGCTTCACAGGGGCGAACCTCTACAATGAGCAGTTCTTC
TRBD2	.	16	TRBV11-2	TRBJ2-7	CASSLDPGGGTYEQYF	TGTGCCAGCAGCTTAGATCCCGGCGGGGGAACCTACGAGCAGTACTTC
TRBD2	.	15	TRBV19	TRBJ2-1	CASSIASQAGNEQFF	TGTGCCAGTAGTATAGCCAGTCAAGCGGGAAATGAGCAGTTCTTC
.	few	14	TRBV2	TRBJ2-5	CASSPGQSRGTQYF	TGTGCCAGCAGTCCGGGACAATCACGGGGGACCCAGTACTTC
.	.	14	TRBV5-6	TRBJ1-2	CASSLGGDGYGYTF	TGTGCCAGCAGCTTGGGAGGGGACGGCTATGGCTACACCTTC
.	.	13	TRBV10-3	TRBJ1-5	CAISESHLQPQHF	TGTGCCATCAGTGAGTCACATCTCCAGCCCCAGCATTTT
.	.	16	TRBV19	TRBJ1-2	CASSIDRQVEPYGYTF	TGTGCCAGTAGTATTGACCGACAGGTCGAACCTTATGGCTACACCTTC
.	.	15	TRBV15	TRBJ1-2	CATSRDRAGGYGYTF	TGTGCCACCAGCAGAGATCGAGCAGGCGGATATGGCTACACCTTC
.	.	15	TRBV4-3	TRBJ2-5	CASSQDLRDQETQYF	TGCGCCAGCAGCCAAGATTTGCGGGATCAAGAGACCCAGTACTTC
.	.	14	TRBV19	TRBJ1-5	CASSILTGGQPQHF	TGTGCCAGTAGTATCTTGACAGGAGGCCAGCCCCAGCATTTT
TRBD2	.	14	TRBV2	TRBJ2-5	CASRWGLGQETQYF	TGTGCCAGCAGATGGGGACTAGGACAAGAGACCCAGTACTTC
.	.	14	TRBV6-1	TRBJ2-5	CASRNWTVQETQYF	TGTGCCAGCAGGAACTGGACGGTCCAAGAGACCCAGTACTTC
.	.	13	TRBV6-1	TRBJ2-3	CASSGPRRDTQYF	TGTGCCAGCAGTGGGCCTCGGAGAGATACGCAGTATTTT